The sequence of this T cell receptor beta chain was determined in a study of control samples from healthy donors and cancer patients. The method was immunoSEQ multiplex PCR; TCRdb's version includes in-frame clones alone and lacks a portion of them. The table records roughly 51,000 clones, roughly nine tenths of them present only once. Per the germline V gene, CDR1 is SEHNR and CDR2 is FQNEAQ (reference sequence). There are 15 residues in the CDR3. Trimming removed 0 bases from V and 10 bases from J, with 15 bases in between. The chain joins TRBV7-9 to TRBJ1-4; D is unclear. The sequencing input was PBMCs. This receptor was obtained from a man aged 40-49 years with colorectal cancer. This CDR3 is CASSLASAKWVKLFF. The CDR3 bases are TGTGCCAGCAGCTTAGCGTCAGCCAAATGGGTAAAACTGTTTTTT.